The 30 T cell receptor beta chains reported below all come from one sample, sequenced in a study of Graves' ophthalmopathy and Graves' hyperthyroidism. Amplification from RNA transcripts yielded the TCR beta CDR3 regions. Investigators did first-round RT-PCR with HTBI primers, then second-round multiplex PCR. TCRdb recomputed calls from the multiplex PCR reads with MiXCR, one row per CDR3 protein. The sample lists under 350,000 distinct CDR3 sequences, 17% occurring once. Sequenced material: peripheral blood. The receptor set was obtained from an adult man with Graves' ophthalmopathy.

This clonotype was observed at least ten times. This rearrangement joins TRBV7-2 to TRBJ2-5; the match to TRBD2 covers 9 bases. The germline gives CDR1 SGHTA, CDR2 FQGNSA. The CDR3 runs 16 residues. The V gene end was trimmed by 3 bases and the J gene end by 4 bases; junction bases not matched to a gene: 9. In DNA, the CDR3 is TGTGCCAGCAGCTTCCAGAGGAGCGGGAGGTTAGAGACCCAGTACTTC. This gives the protein CASSFQRSGRLETQYF.

This clonotype came up many times. J is TRBJ1-1 and V is TRBV4-3, with TRBD1 matching 9 bases. This CDR3 has 17 residues. J gave up 4 bases and V 2 bases, and 11 bases lay outside the gene matches. Germline CDR1 reads LGHNA; CDR2 reads YSLEER. CDR3 region: CASSQSPAGTGFTEAFF. The CDR3 DNA is TGCGCCAGCAGCCAATCCCCCGCCGGGACAGGGTTCACTGAAGCTTTCTTT.

J is TRBJ2-5 and V is TRBV6-5; 9 nucleotides line up with TRBD2. CDR3 length: 15 amino acids. Germline V CDR1 and CDR2: MNHEY, SVGAGI. Unmatched junction bases numbered 3, after V lost 4 bases and J lost 0 bases. The CDR3 sequence is CASSWSSGDQETQYF. CDR3 bases: TGTGCCAGCAGTTGGTCTAGCGGGGACCAAGAGACCCAGTACTTC.

Regarding this clonotype: One junction end does not reproduce the germline sequence, and a read error may be involved. The chain recombines TRBV6-4 with TRBJ1-2; no clear D gene. CDR1 is MRHNA, CDR2 SNTAGT, per germline. This CDR3 contains 13 residues. DNA for the CDR3: TGTGCCACCAGACTCGACTGGAACTATGGCTACATCTTC. It encodes CATRLDWNYGYIF.

In its sample, this clonotype was seen a few times. The chain employs TRBV6-2 or TRBV6-3 and TRBJ1-2; 8 nucleotides align to TRBD1. This CDR3 comprises 17 residues. Germline V gene lookup returns CDR1 MNHEY and CDR2 SVGEGT. Losses at the gene ends were 2 bases for V and 0 bases for J; bases not matched to a gene: 8. CDR3 nucleotides: TGTGCCAGCAGTTACGGACAGGGCGAAACCACTAACTATGGCTACACCTTC. It is translated as CASSYGQGETTNYGYTF.

V is TRBV3-1 and J is TRBJ2-6; the match to TRBD2 covers 8 bases. CDR3 length: 18 amino acids. Losses at the gene ends were 1 base for V and 4 bases for J; bases not matched to a gene: 9. The germline gives CDR1 LGHDT, CDR2 YNNKEL (reference sequence). This CDR3 reads CASSQGSAGGSGANVLTF. The CDR3 region has the DNA TGTGCCAGCAGCCAAGGGAGTGCGGGAGGCTCAGGGGCCAACGTCCTGACTTTC.

In this sample, this clonotype turned up many times. The chain recombines TRBV6-2 or TRBV6-3 with TRBJ2-2, with D possibly being TRBD2 (6 bases). Germline V gene data show CDR1 as MNHEY and CDR2 as SVGEGT. CDR3 size: 14 residues. The V and J ends lost 5 bases and 6 bases respectively, with 13 bases between them. Here the CDR3 reads CASSATREAGELFF. CDR3 bases: TGTGCCAGCAGTGCGACCAGGGAGGCCGGGGAGCTGTTTTTT.

This clonotype was seen repeatedly, ten times or more. The gene calls are TRBV25-1 and TRBJ2-5; 7 bases agree with TRBD1. CDR3 length: 14 residues. Germline-derived CDR1 and CDR2 are MGHDK and SYGVNS. With V trimmed by 7 bases and J by 4 bases, 9 bases remained unmatched. Written as DNA, the CDR3 is TGTGCCAGCATTATGACAGGGACGCTAGAGACCCAGTACTTC. Protein: CASIMTGTLETQYF.

In this sample, this clonotype turned up many times. The chain employs TRBV4-1 and TRBJ2-4; a weak D match, TRBD1 (6 bases). The CDR3 covers 12 residues. Trimming pared 4 bases from V and 6 bases from J, leaving 7 bases between. Germline-derived CDR1 and CDR2 are MGHRA and YSYEKL. In DNA form, the CDR3 reads TGCGCCAGCAGCCGAGGGGGAAACATTCAGTACTTC. This sequence encodes CASSRGGNIQYF.

This clonotype was seen many times. This sequence joins TRBV7-6 and TRBJ2-5, with TRBD2 identical over 10 bases. The CDR3 totals 16 residues. V lost 3 bases to trimming and J lost 2 bases; unmatched junction nucleotides: 6. Looked up from germline, CDR1 is SGHVS and CDR2 is FNYEAQ. CDR3 sequence: CASSLTLAGVQETQYF. The CDR3 DNA is TGTGCCAGCAGCTTGACTCTAGCGGGGGTACAAGAGACCCAGTACTTC.

This clonotype was counted at least ten times. The chain uses TRBV29-1 and TRBJ2-7; TRBD2 matches 8 bases. CDR3 size: 12 residues. The trim removed 7 bases at V and 0 bases at J, leaving 2 bases unmatched. Per the germline V gene, CDR1 is SQVTM and CDR2 is ANQGSEA. As DNA, the CDR3 is TGCAGCGCCGGGGGGGACTCCTACGAGCAGTACTTC. As protein: CSAGGDSYEQYF.

This clonotype appeared many times. This chain uses TRBV19 with TRBJ1-5; D might be TRBD1 (5 bases). Germline values: CDR1 LNHDA, CDR2 SQIVND (reference sequence). V was trimmed by 3 bases and J by 7 bases, leaving 13 bases between them. The CDR3 is 14 residues long. DNA of the CDR3: TGTGCCAGTAGTATGTTTCGGGACCGGCAGCCCCAGCATTTT. Protein product: CASSMFRDRQPQHF.

This clonotype was picked up many times. The chain recombines TRBV11-2 with TRBJ2-2; perhaps TRBD1 as D (5 bases). CDR1 and CDR2 from the germline V gene are SGHAT and FQNNGV. The V end lost 7 bases, the J end lost 0 bases, and 12 bases lay between the germline ends. This CDR3 has 15 residues. The CDR3 region has the DNA TGTGCCAGCATGGGGCTGGACGCGAACACCGGGGAGCTGTTTTTT. Translation gives CASMGLDANTGELFF.

This clonotype was recorded at least ten times. This sequence joins TRBV5-1 and TRBJ2-7, with TRBD2 matching 13 bases. The CDR3 totals 14 residues. V lost 6 bases, J lost 4 bases, and 4 bases stayed unmatched. Looked up from germline, CDR1 is SGHRS and CDR2 is YFSETQ. For the CDR3, the DNA is TGCGCCAGCACCCGGACTAGCGGGGGTTACGAGCAGTACTTC. Its translation: CASTRTSGGYEQYF.

This clonotype was seen repeatedly, ten times or more. The chain uses TRBV12-3 or TRBV12-4 and TRBJ1-5; no definite D call. This CDR3 contains 15 residues. Trimming pared 1 base from V and 4 bases from J, leaving 11 bases between. CDR3 coding DNA: TGTGCCAGCAGTTTAGATGGTCCGGAGAATCAGCCCCAGCATTTT. It yields the protein CASSLDGPENQPQHF.

This clonotype was detected many times. A read error may explain this, as a much larger clone is one base away. V gene TRBV27 combines with J gene TRBJ2-5; the D call may be TRBD1 or TRBD2 (5 bases each). Trimming removed 0 bases from V and 4 bases from J, with 6 bases in between. The CDR3 runs 13 residues. CDR1 MNHEY and CDR2 SMNVEV come from the germline V gene (reference sequence). The CDR3 bases are TGTGCCAGCAGTTTATCGAGGGGAGAGACCCAGTACTTC. This encodes CASSLSRGETQYF.

This clonotype was counted many times. The J gene is TRBJ2-2, the V gene TRBV5-1; 7 bases are a match to TRBD2. Trimming removed 0 bases from V and 4 bases from J; junction bases left unmatched: 12. From germline, CDR1 is SGHRS and CDR2 YFSETQ. The CDR3 is 18 residues long. The CDR3 nucleotides are TGCGCCAGCAGCTTGGACCAGGCGGGCGGGGGACGCACCGGGGAGCTGTTTTTT. This gives the protein CASSLDQAGGGRTGELFF.

This clonotype was counted many times. V is TRBV12-3 or TRBV12-4 and J is TRBJ1-1; D is possibly TRBD1 (5 bases). The V and J ends lost 6 bases and 3 bases respectively, with 17 bases between them. This CDR3 is 15 amino acids long. In DNA form, the CDR3 reads TGTGCCAGCAGCATGACGACAGAGCGGGACACTGAAGCTTTCTTT. Translation: CASSMTTERDTEAFF.

This clonotype has only a few counts. The chain combines TRBV5-1 with TRBJ1-6; D remains ambiguous. Per germline, CDR1 SGHRS and CDR2 YFSETQ. The CDR3 contains 17 residues. V shed 0 bases and J shed 5 bases, with 15 bases lying between them. The DNA of the CDR3 is TGCGCCAGCAGCTTGGCCCTGGGCCGCCATCATAATTCACCCCTCCACTTT. This translates into CASSLALGRHHNSPLHF.

This clonotype was seen a handful of times. This chain joins TRBV12-3 or TRBV12-4 and TRBJ1-1; D not certain. V lost 8 bases to trimming and J lost 1 base, with 8 bases between them. This CDR3 region has 12 residues. The CDR3 sequence is CASGIGNTEAFF. The CDR3 coding sequence is TGTGCCAGCGGAATTGGGAACACTGAAGCTTTCTTT.

This clonotype was detected many times. V and J are TRBV12-3 or TRBV12-4 and TRBJ2-7; 13 bases are shared with TRBD2. V lost 6 bases to trimming and J lost 2 bases; unmatched junction nucleotides: 4. CDR3 length equals 15 residues. The chain's CDR3 is CASSRGTSGTYEQYF. CDR3 in DNA: TGTGCCAGCAGCCGAGGGACTAGCGGGACCTACGAGCAGTACTTC.

This clonotype was seen repeatedly, ten times or more. CDR3 region: CASSSTGTGGYEQYF. The CDR3, as DNA: TGTGCCAGCAGCTCAACCGGGACAGGGGGTTACGAGCAGTACTTC. This rearrangement joins TRBV7-9 to TRBJ2-7; TRBD1 matches at 11 bases. The CDR3 spans 15 residues. Germline V gene data show CDR1 as SEHNR and CDR2 as FQNEAQ (reference sequence). V trimming: 4 bases; J trimming: 4 bases; junction bases outside the gene matches: 6.

Ten or more counts support this clonotype. The rearrangement uses TRBV6-1 and TRBJ1-2, with 9 bases lining up with TRBD1. Germline CDR1 is MNHNS and CDR2 is SASEGT. Trimming at V came to 7 bases and at J to 6 bases, leaving 3 bases not matched to a gene. This CDR3 comprises 12 residues. The CDR3 is CASTRTGDGYTF. DNA of the CDR3: TGTGCCAGCACCAGGACAGGGGATGGCTACACCTTC.

This clonotype has ten or more counts. The chain uses TRBV29-1 and TRBJ2-2; TRBD1 matches 9 bases. V shed 4 bases and J 5 bases; nucleotides not matched to a gene: 8. CDR3 length equals 15 residues. CDR1 is SQVTM, CDR2 ANQGSEA, per germline. Here the CDR3 reads CSVVAPDRGTGELFF. The CDR3 bases are TGCAGCGTTGTGGCTCCAGACAGGGGGACCGGGGAGCTGTTTTTT.

This clonotype was detected ten times or more. V usage is TRBV6-1 and J usage is TRBJ1-2; D is ambiguous. The CDR3 is 17 residues long. CDR1 MNHNS and CDR2 SASEGT come from the germline V gene. Trimming shortened V by 0 bases and J by 3 bases, and 17 bases separated the two germline ends. The CDR3 coding sequence is TGTGCCAGCAGTGAAGCGCTTCTGGGCCTAAGGTACTATGGCTACACCTTC. It specifies CASSEALLGLRYYGYTF.

This clonotype was counted many times. The CDR3 bases are TGTGCCAGCAGTTTATTAACTTCTCGTTATAATTCACCCCTCCACTTT. This gives the protein CASSLLTSRYNSPLHF. V gene TRBV27 combines with J gene TRBJ1-6; D uncertain. Germline V CDR1 and CDR2: MNHEY, SMNVEV (reference sequence). The CDR3 consists of 16 residues. V shed 1 base and J shed 4 bases, with 11 bases lying between them.

The sample holds many counts of this clonotype. The V and J genes are TRBV2 and TRBJ2-7; D possibly matches TRBD1 or TRBD2 (5 bases each). Per the germline V gene, CDR1 is SNHLY and CDR2 is FYNNEI. CDR3 length: 15 residues. Trimming stripped 7 bases from V and 9 bases from J, with 25 bases between. The CDR3 DNA is TGTGCCAGCAAGACAGTCGGGACGGTATTGGCCGGGCAGTACTTC. It is translated as CASKTVGTVLAGQYF. Complete variable domain (other parts from reference TRBV2 and TRBJ2-7): EPEVTQTPSHQVTQMGQEVILRCVPISNHLYFYWYRQILGQKVEFLVSFYNNEISEKSEIFDDQFSVERPDGSNFTLKIRSTKLEDSAMYFCASKTVGTVLAGQYFGPGTRLTVT.

This clonotype was seen ten or more times. Here the CDR3 omits its conserved ending phenylalanine or tryptophan, so a read error is the likely source. This chain joins TRBV6-2 or TRBV6-3 and TRBJ2-2; D may be TRBD1 (6 bases). In germline, CDR1 is MNHEY, CDR2 SVGEGT. This CDR3 has 17 amino acids. Trimming pared 6 bases from V and 2 bases from J, leaving 19 bases between. This chain's CDR3 is CASSRNVRTANTGELFI. The DNA for the CDR3 is TGTGCCAGCAGCCGCAACGTGAGGACAGCTAACACCGGGGAGCTGTTTATT.

As for this clonotype: A much more abundant neighbour one base away suggests this may be a read error. The chain is built from TRBV30 and TRBJ2-7; 8 nucleotides agree with TRBD2. Germline lookup yields CDR1 GTSNPN and CDR2 SVGIG (reference sequence). The CDR3 extends over 18 amino acids. J gave up 2 bases and V 2 bases, and 17 bases lay outside the gene matches. The CDR3 is CAWSQPRPSTSVTYEQYF. For the CDR3, the DNA is TGTGCCTGGAGTCAACCAAGGCCCTCGACTAGCGTGACCTACGAGCAGTACTTC.

This clonotype was recorded many times. This chain links TRBV7-2 with TRBJ1-5; D is unresolved. CDR1 and CDR2 (germline): SGHTA, FQGNSA. V shed 5 bases and J shed 4 bases, with 6 bases lying between them. The CDR3 sequence is 12 residues long. The CDR3 DNA sequence: TGTGCCAGCAGCGTGGCAAATCAGCCCCAGCATTTT. It encodes CASSVANQPQHF.